This T cell receptor (beta chain) was profiled in a study of breast tumors, draining lymph nodes, adjacent tissues. General study results and limits: Data only fit, rather than demonstrated, lymph node origin of most tumor T cells. Tumor and nontumor repertoires were significantly more similar in luminal-like than in basal-like breast cancer. Tumor repertoires ranked between lymph nodes and nontumor tissue in diversity, with V and J gene preferences.

The CDR3 loop spans 14 amino acids. Trimming left V 4 bases short and J 5 bases short, with 14 bases between. Germline-derived CDR1 and CDR2 are SGHVS and FQNEAQ. Breast cancer patients provided tissue from their axillary draining lymph nodes. TCRdb reanalysed the multiplex PCR reads using MiXCR and keeps one entry per CDR3 protein. Among some 110,000 distinct CDR3 sequences, about 31% were seen once, and the ten largest hold approximately 5%. This clonotype was seen at least ten times. Its target is not known. The sequence came from a female donor with breast cancer. Some clones in this sample may be carry-over from other donors' samples. This rearrangement joins TRBV7-8 to TRBJ1-2; D gene uncertain. The sample consisted of axillary lymph node tissue. CDR3 protein: CASSSQAGSYGYTF. CDR3 DNA sequence: TGTGCCAGCAGCTCTCAGGCGGGGTCATATGGCTACACCTTC.